This T cell receptor beta chain was sequenced in a study of shared clonotypes between healthy human individuals. Looking at the study overall: The study used three CD4 naive, three CD4 memory, two CD8 naive and one CD8 memory plate per donor.

Germline V gene lookup returns CDR1 SGDLS and CDR2 YYNGEE. The V end was cut by 0 bases, the J end by 5 bases, with 16 bases between. This CDR3 has 16 residues. There were no recent acute infections or vaccinations among the donors, who were healthy HIV-negative adults. Each subset's genomic DNA was shared equally among a number of immunoSEQ plates. Here immunoSEQ multiplex PCR was the method, and the copy in TCRdb shows in-frame clones only, minus some. The sample consists of some 2,400,000 clones, around 95% of them appearing once. The clonotype comes from a young man in good health. The V gene is TRBV9, the J gene TRBJ2-3, with a weak D call TRBD1 (5 bases). The sequenced sample consisted of naive CD4+ T cells sorted from blood. The subset here: CD45RA+ positively selected. DNA for the CDR3: TGTGCCAGCAGCGTAGGTCAGGGCTTGAGGATAGATACGCAGTATTTT. Translation gives CASSVGQGLRIDTQYF. Full variable domain (outside the CDR3, taken from reference TRBV9 and TRBJ2-3): DSGVTQTPKHLITATGQRVTLRCSPRSGDLSVYWYQQSLDQGLQFLIQYYNGEERAKGNILERFSAQQFPDLHSELNLSSLELGDSALYFCASSVGQGLRIDTQYFGPGTRLTVL.